This T cell receptor (beta chain) is drawn from a study of cytotoxic CD8 clonotypes in ibrutinib-treated CLL. Study findings and constraints: A rise in clonality was seen at ibrutinib response, and a fall back toward baseline was seen at progression.

In regard to this clone: Its antigen remains unknown.

With 2 bases clipped from V and 2 bases from J, the junction kept 11 bases outside the gene matches. CDR1 is SGHRS, CDR2 YFSETQ, per germline. The CDR3 is made up of 18 amino acids. Here immunoSEQ multiplex PCR was the method, and the copy in TCRdb shows in-frame clones only, minus some. This table has tens of thousands of clones, about two thirds appearing once. Here the sequenced sample was PBMCs, taken at disease progression, from a patient treated with ibrutinib. The chain has TRBV5-1 and TRBJ2-2, with TRBD2 identical over 8 bases. This clonotype was obtained from a human donor with chronic lymphocytic leukemia. As DNA, the CDR3 is TGCGCCAGCAGCTTCCTAGCGGGCCAGGGATTAAACACCGGGGAGCTGTTTTTT. It translates to CASSFLAGQGLNTGELFF.